These T cell receptor beta chains were read from a single sample in a study of cytomegalovirus exposure and HLA in healthy donors. Profiled with immunoSEQ multiplex PCR; TCRdb holds only in-frame clones, not every one. The table records 200,000 or so clones, 70% to 85% of them present only once. The sequencing input was PBMCs. The receptors derive from a boy aged 2-15 years in good health and CMV-seronegative. CDR3s include the opening cysteine and the closing phenylalanine or tryptophan. Fields, in order: CDR3 protein, CDR3 length, D gene, J gene, V gene. D genes are given only for firm matches.

cdr3_aa: CASSVLYTQYF
cdr3_length: 11
d_call: -
j_call: TRBJ2-3
v_call: TRBV7-2

cdr3_aa: CASSSVEVPGGYGYTF
cdr3_length: 16
d_call: -
j_call: TRBJ1-2
v_call: TRBV19

cdr3_aa: CASRTTGAGSYEQYF
cdr3_length: 15
d_call: -
j_call: TRBJ2-7
v_call: TRBV6-5

cdr3_aa: CASSHYQGLGEKLFF
cdr3_length: 15
d_call: -
j_call: TRBJ1-4
v_call: TRBV4-1

cdr3_aa: CASSLGQHQETQYF
cdr3_length: 14
d_call: -
j_call: TRBJ2-5
v_call: TRBV7-2

cdr3_aa: CASSMTRGSGETQYF
cdr3_length: 15
d_call: -
j_call: TRBJ2-5
v_call: TRBV5-1

cdr3_aa: CASSPNRVEVAKNIQYF
cdr3_length: 17
d_call: -
j_call: TRBJ2-4
v_call: TRBV18

cdr3_aa: CASSLAGGLVNEQFF
cdr3_length: 15
d_call: -
j_call: TRBJ2-1
v_call: TRBV7-2

cdr3_aa: CASRYTDTQYF
cdr3_length: 11
d_call: -
j_call: TRBJ2-3
v_call: TRBV19

cdr3_aa: CASSQVRVSDTQYF
cdr3_length: 14
d_call: -
j_call: TRBJ2-3
v_call: TRBV4-1

cdr3_aa: CASSYSNGDTGELFF
cdr3_length: 15
d_call: -
j_call: TRBJ2-2
v_call: TRBV6-5

cdr3_aa: CASSLARAGLLTDTQYF
cdr3_length: 17
d_call: -
j_call: TRBJ2-3
v_call: TRBV7-2

cdr3_aa: CASSIRRTGGQPQHF
cdr3_length: 15
d_call: TRBD1
j_call: TRBJ1-5
v_call: TRBV19

cdr3_aa: CASSHPGTKADTQYF
cdr3_length: 15
d_call: TRBD2
j_call: TRBJ2-3
v_call: TRBV4-1

cdr3_aa: CASSFSRGKQETQYF
cdr3_length: 15
d_call: -
j_call: TRBJ2-5
v_call: TRBV11-1

cdr3_aa: CASSLTGVSGNTIYF
cdr3_length: 15
d_call: TRBD1
j_call: TRBJ1-3
v_call: TRBV4-3

cdr3_aa: CASSQPSASDEQFF
cdr3_length: 14
d_call: -
j_call: TRBJ2-1
v_call: TRBV4-2

cdr3_aa: CASSDGFYYGYTF
cdr3_length: 13
d_call: -
j_call: TRBJ1-2
v_call: TRBV6-1

cdr3_aa: CASSPRTAYGYTF
cdr3_length: 13
d_call: -
j_call: TRBJ1-2
v_call: TRBV4-2

cdr3_aa: CASSQGSGSADTQYF
cdr3_length: 15
d_call: -
j_call: TRBJ2-3
v_call: TRBV4-1

cdr3_aa: CASSPFSLPTTPGADTQYF
cdr3_length: 19
d_call: -
j_call: TRBJ2-3
v_call: TRBV18

cdr3_aa: CASSPHPTGQETQYF
cdr3_length: 15
d_call: TRBD1
j_call: TRBJ2-5
v_call: TRBV27

cdr3_aa: CASSFYRTGDGYTF
cdr3_length: 14
d_call: TRBD1
j_call: TRBJ1-2
v_call: TRBV6-5

cdr3_aa: CASSVARGRQETQYF
cdr3_length: 15
d_call: TRBD1
j_call: TRBJ2-5
v_call: TRBV9

cdr3_aa: CASSPETTGDTEAFF
cdr3_length: 15
d_call: TRBD1
j_call: TRBJ1-1
v_call: TRBV6-6

cdr3_aa: CASSDSRQGNTEAFF
cdr3_length: 15
d_call: -
j_call: TRBJ1-1
v_call: TRBV6-1